These T cell receptor beta chains were read from a single sample in a study of stem cell transplantation in POMP-related autoinflammatory disease. Clones were read by immunoSEQ multiplex PCR, and TCRdb kept only the in-frame ones, dropping some. There are roughly 68,000 clones in the sample; around 90% occur only once, and around 0.72% lies in the top ten. This material consisted of CD4+ T cells from PBMCs, taken after stem cell transplantation. These receptors came from a human patient with POMP-related autoinflammation and immune dysregulation (PRAID). The graft donor may have contributed some T cells. The CDR3 runs from the conserved cysteine through the conserved F or W. Each record gives: D gene, V gene, J gene, clone size, CDR3 DNA, CDR3 protein. D genes are given only for firm matches. Only part of the rows carry a size: once, few, many, or a class if the clone is expanded.

D: -; V: TRBV25-1; J: TRBJ1-3; size: -; DNA: TGTGCCAGCAGTCACGGGGGGTCTGAGTTTGGAAACACCATATATTTT; CDR3: CASSHGGSEFGNTIYF
D: -; V: TRBV5-1; J: TRBJ2-2; size: -; DNA: TGCGCCAGTTTCCCAGGGGCATACAACACCGGGGAGCTGTTTTTT; CDR3: CASFPGAYNTGELFF
D: -; V: TRBV2; J: TRBJ1-6; size: -; DNA: TGTGCCAGCAGTGACGACAGTGGTAATTCACCCCTCCACTTT; CDR3: CASSDDSGNSPLHF
D: -; V: TRBV28; J: TRBJ2-5; size: -; DNA: TGTGCCAGCAGTTTGGTCATTACAAGGGAGACCCAGTACTTC; CDR3: CASSLVITRETQYF
D: -; V: TRBV9; J: TRBJ1-3; size: -; DNA: TGTGCCAGCAGCGTTGGGGTTTCTGGAAACACCATATATTTT; CDR3: CASSVGVSGNTIYF
D: -; V: TRBV6-5; J: TRBJ1-2; size: -; DNA: TGTGCCAGCAGGAAACCGGGAATTGGGCAGAGGGGCTACACCTTC; CDR3: CASRKPGIGQRGYTF
D: -; V: TRBV1; J: TRBJ2-2; size: -; DNA: TGCACCAGCAGCCCGCGGGGGGCTCCATGGGCGGCGACCGCGAACACCGGGGAGCTGTTTTTT; CDR3: CTSSPRGAPWAATANTGELFF
D: TRBD2; V: TRBV30; J: TRBJ2-1; size: -; DNA: TGTGCCTGGACAGAAGCGGGAGCCTACAATGAGCAGTTCTTC; CDR3: CAWTEAGAYNEQFF
D: TRBD1; V: TRBV5-1; J: TRBJ1-4; size: once; DNA: TGCGCCAGCAGCCTCCGACAGGGACGTGAAAAACTGTTTTTT; CDR3: CASSLRQGREKLFF
D: -; V: TRBV10-2; J: TRBJ2-7; size: -; DNA: TGCGCCAGCAGTGAGTCCTTGGCAGCCTCCTACGAGCAGTACTTC; CDR3: CASSESLAASYEQYF
D: -; V: TRBV12-3/TRBV12-4; J: TRBJ1-2; size: few; DNA: TGTGCCAGCAGTTTTCAGGGGCTAGAAGGCTACACCTTC; CDR3: CASSFQGLEGYTF
D: TRBD1; V: TRBV2; J: TRBJ1-3; size: -; DNA: TGTGCCAGCACCCTGGGACAGCTCTCTGGAAACACCATATATTTT; CDR3: CASTLGQLSGNTIYF
D: -; V: TRBV10-3; J: TRBJ2-1; size: -; DNA: TGTGCCATCAGTACAGGGTTGGATGAGCAGTTCTTC; CDR3: CAISTGLDEQFF
D: -; V: TRBV11-2; J: TRBJ1-2; size: -; DNA: TGTGCCAGCAGCACATCTAATCGACAAGGTGGCTACACCTTC; CDR3: CASSTSNRQGGYTF
D: TRBD1; V: TRBV7-9; J: TRBJ1-6; size: -; DNA: TGTGCCAGCAGCTTAGGGGGGACAGCTAATTCACCCCTCCACTTT; CDR3: CASSLGGTANSPLHF
D: -; V: TRBV10-3; J: TRBJ2-3; size: -; DNA: TGTGCCATCAGTGAGAGTCCAGATACGCAGTATTTT; CDR3: CAISESPDTQYF
D: TRBD1; V: TRBV19; J: TRBJ1-2; size: -; DNA: TGTGCCAGCTCCCCCGTAGGGGGCCTACCTCCCTATGGCTACACCTTC; CDR3: CASSPVGGLPPYGYTF
D: -; V: TRBV28; J: TRBJ1-1; size: -; DNA: TGTGCCAGCAGAGAGAACACTGAAGCTTTCTTT; CDR3: CASRENTEAFF
D: -; V: TRBV18; J: TRBJ2-3; size: -; DNA: TGTGCCAGCTCACCTAGGGTATCAACAGATACGCAGTATTTT; CDR3: CASSPRVSTDTQYF
D: -; V: TRBV3-1/TRBV3-2; J: TRBJ2-3; size: -; DNA: TGTGCCAGCAGCCAATTACAGGGTCCGGTGGATACGCAGTATTTT; CDR3: CASSQLQGPVDTQYF
D: -; V: TRBV7-2; J: TRBJ1-4; size: -; DNA: TGTGCCAGCAGCTTAGTGTCGCCTGCAACTAATGAAAAACTGTTTTTT; CDR3: CASSLVSPATNEKLFF
D: -; V: TRBV5-1; J: TRBJ2-7; size: -; DNA: TGCGCCAGCAGCTTGGTACAGGGTGCCTACGAGCAGTACTTC; CDR3: CASSLVQGAYEQYF
D: -; V: TRBV28; J: TRBJ2-2; size: once; DNA: TGTGCCAGCAGTCTCGCGGGGTACACCGGGGAGCTGTTTTTT; CDR3: CASSLAGYTGELFF